This T cell receptor beta chain was recorded in a study of blood T cell repertoires in COVID-19. At the level of the study: Material from acute and convalescent COVID-19 was sourced from the United States, Italy and Spain. T cells, B-cell-depleted T cells, or PBMCs supplied cDNA or gDNA.

TCRdb keeps only in-frame clones here, not all; method: immunoSEQ multiplex PCR. In the table there are about 64,000 clones, 82% of which are singletons. CDR3 size: 17 residues. V was trimmed by 4 bases and J by 5 bases, leaving 24 bases between them. Germline V lookup: CDR1 SGHRS, CDR2 YFSETQ. This sequence joins TRBV5-1 and TRBJ2-5; perhaps TRBD2 as D (6 bases). The TCR comes from a human donor in a cohort sampled during active COVID-19. Material for sequencing was peripheral blood. The CDR3 DNA reads TGCGCCAGCAGCCCGAGGTCCCCTAGCGAGCCCTCGGAGACCCAGTACTTC. This encodes CASSPRSPSEPSETQYF.